This entry concerns a single T cell receptor beta chain. What it binds is unknown. This sample is drawn from a study of beta chain features in type 1 diabetes. Findings and limits, study-wide: The study left unresolved whether HLA type influences TCRB rearrangement.

The sequenced template was cDNA made from the entire isolated RNA. Naive, central memory and regulatory T cell samples came to a mean of around 3.5 million reads. TCRdb's copy holds only in-frame clones and misses some; the assay was immunoSEQ multiplex PCR. The top ten hold 6.7% of the sample, which has 250,000 to 400,000 clones, less than 15% seen once. Germline CDR1 and CDR2: KGHSH and LQKENI. CDR3 length: 13 residues. Between the trimmed V and J ends, which lost 2 bases and 8 bases, there was a span of 10 bases. This receptor was obtained from a young man in good health. The V call is TRBV18, the J call TRBJ2-1; D possibly uses TRBD1 or TRBD2 (5 bases each). Sequencing input: central memory CD4+ T cells from blood. The CDR3 sequence: CASSPTRGDEQFF. The CDR3 DNA sequence: TGTGCCAGCTCACCAACTAGAGGGGATGAGCAGTTCTTC.